This T cell receptor (beta chain) was recovered during a study of tumor-infiltrating lymphocytes in primary liver carcinoma. This clonotype was seen repeatedly, ten times or more. Starting from around 0.45 ug of total RNA, TCR beta cDNA was produced with a primer in the constant region. Three-round nested multiplex PCR performed with slightly modified ARM-PCR produced the TCR beta libraries. Primers for the first two PCR rounds were TRBV1-TRBV30 forward primers and a C-beta reverse primer (around 11 cycles per round). TCRdb re-derived calls from the multiplex PCR reads in MiXCR, one entry per CDR3 protein. This table has hundreds of thousands of distinct CDR3 sequences, approximately 58% appearing once. V lost 9 bases to trimming and J lost 0 bases, with 19 bases between them. Germline values: CDR1 LGHNT, CDR2 FRNRAP. CDR3 length: 16 amino acids. The authors took blood RNA from unsorted whole blood and also extracted germline DNA.

This chain connects TRBV12-5 to TRBJ2-3; D may match TRBD1 or TRBD2 (6 bases each). The receptor was isolated from a woman aged 25 to 39 with primary liver carcinoma and hepatitis B virus infection. Sequencing input: peripheral blood. Here the CDR3 reads CASLGGHTTSTDTQYF. In DNA, the CDR3 is TGTGCTAGCCTAGGGGGGCATACCACTAGCACAGATACGCAGTATTTT. The full variable domain, its missing parts supplied by reference TRBV12-5 and TRBJ2-3, is DARVTQTPRHKVTEMGQEVTMRCQPILGHNTVFWYRQTMMQGLELLAYFRNRAPLDDSGMPKDRFSAEMPDATLATLKIQPSEPRDSAVYFCASLGGHTTSTDTQYFGPGTRLTVL.